This T cell receptor (beta chain) emerged from a study of blood T cell repertoires in COVID-19. About the study: The study drew acute and convalescent COVID-19 samples from the United States, Italy and Spain. Nucleic acid was either cDNA or gDNA, and it came from T cells, B-cell-depleted T cells, or PBMCs.

V gave up 6 bases and J gave up 9 bases, with 32 bases separating them. The CDR3 is 18 residues long. In germline, CDR1 is MRHNA, CDR2 SNTAGT. This clone was seen a single time. Per the original data handling: Amplification of reference gene primers provided the estimated nucleated cell counts. Sequencing was performed with immunoSEQ multiplex PCR; in TCRdb, only in-frame clones are kept and a portion is missing. From that table come the V and J calls and clone size; the DNA was used to work out D and trimming. The sample records fewer than 250,000 clones, roughly four fifths being singletons. The sample consisted of peripheral blood. V usage is TRBV6-4 and J usage is TRBJ2-5, with D tentatively TRBD1 (6 bases). The receptor's source is a woman aged 40 to 50 with acute or convalescent COVID-19. The CDR3 is CASSLPGQSVPHQIAQYF. The CDR3 nucleotides are TGTGCCAGCAGCTTGCCGGGACAATCAGTCCCACATCAGATCGCCCAGTACTTC.